Each of the 18 T cell receptor beta chains below was sequenced from the same sample in a study of T cells after yellow fever vaccination. TCRdb ran MiXCR on the 5' RACE reads and lists one entry per CDR3 protein. The repertoire holds 200,000 to 300,000 distinct CDR3 sequences, with roughly 6.2% as singletons. The sequencing here drew on CD4+ T cells sorted from PBMCs, taken on the day of the yellow fever booster vaccination. The receptors shown here come from a man aged 30-40 years who received the YFV17D yellow fever vaccine.

This clonotype has only a few counts. The gene calls are TRBV30 and TRBJ1-5; D remains unclear. Trimming took off 1 base at V and 7 bases at J, with 8 bases between the two ends. The CDR3 loop spans 12 amino acids. CDR1 is GTSNPN, CDR2 SVGIG, per germline (reference sequence). The chain's CDR3 is CAWSGESQPQHF. As DNA, the CDR3 is TGTGCCTGGAGTGGCGAATCCCAGCCCCAGCATTTT.

This clonotype was detected once. This may arise from a read error, as a much more abundant clone is one base away. The chain joins TRBV20-1 to TRBJ2-1, with D hard to call. V was clipped by 2 bases and J by 8 bases, with 7 bases between them. The CDR3 is made up of 11 amino acids. Germline V gene data show CDR1 as DFQATT and CDR2 as SNEGSKA (reference sequence). CDR3: CSARRKDEQFF. CDR3 coding DNA: TGCAGTGCTAGACGGAAAGATGAGCAGTTCTTC.

This clonotype has a handful of counts. The chain carries TRBV20-1 and TRBJ2-1; 11 bases are a match to TRBD1. The V segment lost 3 bases and the J segment 9 bases; nucleotides outside the gene matches: 13. This CDR3 comprises 16 residues. The germline gives CDR1 DFQATT, CDR2 SNEGSKA (reference sequence). The CDR3 protein is CSASGPGTGGSFEQFF. The CDR3 DNA is TGCAGTGCTAGCGGACCTGGGACAGGGGGTTCTTTTGAGCAGTTCTTC.

This clonotype appeared many times. The chain combines TRBV6-2 or TRBV6-3 with TRBJ1-2; D unresolved. Looked up from germline, CDR1 is MNHEY and CDR2 is SVGEGT. The CDR3 is 14 amino acids. The V and J ends lost 2 bases and 0 bases respectively, with 7 bases between them. The CDR3 loop is CASSYRPANYGYTF. CDR3 DNA: TGTGCCAGCAGTTACAGACCCGCTAACTATGGCTACACCTTC.

CDR3 amino acids: CASSFWSENTGELFF. The DNA of the CDR3 is TGTGCCAGCAGCTTCTGGTCAGAGAACACCGGGGAGCTGTTTTTT. The chain couples TRBV5-6 to TRBJ2-2; D not resolved. CDR1 and CDR2 (germline): SGHDT, YYEEEE. CDR3 length: 15 residues. V lost 2 bases, J lost 1 base, and 9 bases lay in between.

There are many counts of this clonotype. The rearrangement links TRBV5-4 to TRBJ2-7; no clear D gene. V lost 1 base to trimming and J lost 0 bases, with 8 bases between them. The CDR3 length is 14 residues. The germline CDR1 and CDR2 sequences are SGHNT and YYREEE (reference sequence). The CDR3 sequence: CASSLPAPSYEQYF. The CDR3 DNA is TGTGCCAGCAGCTTGCCGGCACCCTCCTACGAGCAGTACTTC. Together with reference TRBV5-4 and TRBJ2-7, the CDR3 gives the full variable domain: ETGVTQSPTHLIKTRGQQVTLRCSSQSGHNTVSWYQQALGQGPQFIFQYYREEENGRGNFPPRFSGLQFPNYSSELNVNALELDDSALYLCASSLPAPSYEQYFGPGTRLTVT.

The chain uses TRBV12-3 or TRBV12-4 and TRBJ1-3; D unclear. This CDR3 contains 12 residues. The V end lost 3 bases, the J end lost 11 bases, and 11 bases lay between the germline ends. The CDR3 region has the DNA TGTGCCAGCAGTTTTTTCCAGCGGGCCATATATTTT. Translated, it gives CASSFFQRAIYF.

The genes are TRBV28 and TRBJ2-5; 7 bases fit TRBD1. Per germline, CDR1 MDHEN and CDR2 SYDVKM. The V and J ends lost 5 bases and 5 bases, in that order; junction bases with no gene match: 8. There are 14 residues in the CDR3. The CDR3 here is CASSRQGRAETQYF. CDR3 bases: TGTGCCAGCAGTCGACAGGGTCGTGCGGAGACCCAGTACTTC. The variable domain in full, completed from reference TRBV28 and TRBJ2-5, reads DVKVTQSSRYLVKRTGEKVFLECVQDMDHENMFWYRQDPGLGLRLIYFSYDVKMKEKGDIPEGYSVSREKKERFSLILESASTNQTSMYLCASSRQGRAETQYFGPGTRLLVL.

This clonotype was seen a few times. This chain uses TRBV30 with TRBJ2-2; D is perhaps TRBD2 (7 bases). Germline V gives CDR1 GTSNPN, CDR2 SVGIG (reference sequence). This CDR3 comprises 12 residues. CDR3 in DNA: TGTTTAGGGGGGGGAAACACCGGGGAGCTGTTTTTT. This gives the protein CLGGGNTGELFF.

V usage is TRBV5-6 and J usage is TRBJ1-5, with a weak D call TRBD1 (6 bases). Deletions cut 6 bases from V and 3 bases from J, with 16 bases between. Germline V gene sequence: CDR1 SGHDT, CDR2 YYEEEE. The CDR3 sequence is 15 residues long. CDR3 sequence: CASKLQGVNNQPQHF. In DNA, the CDR3 is TGTGCCAGCAAGTTACAGGGAGTCAACAATCAGCCCCAGCATTTT.

The rearrangement links TRBV6-2 or TRBV6-3 to TRBJ2-1; 13 positions agree with TRBD2. V trimming: 6 bases; J trimming: 7 bases; junction bases outside the gene matches: 6. This CDR3 has 15 residues. CDR1 and CDR2 from the germline V gene are MNHEY and SVGEGT. The CDR3 DNA reads TGTGCCAGCAGCACCGGGACTAGCGGGACTAATGAGCAGTTCTTC. It encodes CASSTGTSGTNEQFF.

The sample holds many counts of this clonotype. CDR3 protein: CASRVAGGSLSGANVLTF. The CDR3 nucleotides read TGTGCCTCCCGAGTGGCGGGGGGATCCCTCTCTGGGGCCAACGTCCTGACTTTC. V is TRBV10-3 and J is TRBJ2-6; 8 bases line up with TRBD2. This CDR3 has 18 amino acids. V trimming: 11 bases; J trimming: 0 bases; junction bases outside the gene matches: 15. From germline, CDR1 is ENHRY and CDR2 SYGVKD.

The chain is built from TRBV7-2 and TRBJ1-1, with 9 positions matching TRBD1. Germline values: CDR1 SGHTA, CDR2 FQGNSA. The CDR3 spans 15 residues. After removal of 5 bases from V and 5 bases from J, the junction contained 9 bases not matched to a gene. CDR3 residues: CASSPTGGVRTEAFF. The CDR3 coding sequence is TGTGCCAGCAGCCCGACAGGGGGAGTGAGGACTGAAGCTTTCTTT.

This clonotype was observed at least ten times. The chain combines TRBV5-1 with TRBJ2-3; the D is unclear. Trimming shortened V by 0 bases and J by 2 bases, and 13 bases separated the two germline ends. Germline assignment: CDR1 SGHRS and CDR2 YFSETQ. This CDR3 spans 16 amino acids. Here the CDR3 DNA reads TGCGCCAGCAGCTTGGATTCCCTTCGCGACACAGATACGCAGTATTTT. Translated, it gives CASSLDSLRDTDTQYF.

The sample holds a few counts of this clonotype. V and J are TRBV19 and TRBJ1-1; D remains ambiguous. Trimming took 7 bases from V and 2 from J, leaving 14 bases between them. Germline CDR1 and CDR2: LNHDA and SQIVND (reference sequence). The CDR3 is made up of 14 amino acids. The CDR3, as DNA: TGTGCCAGTATCAGGACGTGGGGTAACACTGAAGCTTTCTTT. It encodes CASIRTWGNTEAFF.

The table lists this clonotype with many counts. The gene calls are TRBV6-2 or TRBV6-3 and TRBJ2-3; no definite D call. Trimming pared 4 bases from V and 15 bases from J, leaving 17 bases between. The CDR3 loop spans 12 amino acids. Germline lookup yields CDR1 MNHEY and CDR2 SVGEGT. The CDR3 coding sequence is TGTGCCAGCAGTTCTCGCCCCCGACCAACTTATTTT. Residues: CASSSRPRPTYF.

V and J are TRBV6-5 and TRBJ2-1; D unclear. Trimming took 2 bases from V and 13 from J, leaving 9 bases between them. CDR3 length: 11 residues. CDR1 and CDR2 from the germline V gene are MNHEY and SVGAGI. As DNA, the CDR3 is TGTGCCAGCAGTTACAAGCGCGAACAGTTCTTC. It is translated as CASSYKREQFF.

This clonotype was counted between two and nine times. The V and J genes are TRBV11-3 and TRBJ2-1, with 13 nucleotides matching TRBD2. The CDR3 contains 16 residues. J gave up 5 bases and V 5 bases, and 6 bases lay outside the gene matches. CDR1 is SGHNT and CDR2 is YENEEA in the germline V gene. The CDR3 sequence: CASSAPGTSGNNEQFF. Here the CDR3 DNA reads TGTGCCAGCAGCGCACCCGGGACTAGCGGGAACAATGAGCAGTTCTTC.